The T cell receptor (beta chain) under discussion was sequenced for a study of T-cell reconstitution after alpha-beta-depleted transplantation in children. In this sample, this clonotype turned up a few times. TCRbeta library construction was performed incorporating unique molecular identifiers. TCRdb ran MiXCR on the PCR reads and lists one entry per CDR3 protein. The data contain about 360,000 distinct CDR3 sequences, 10% to 15% of them seen just once; the ten biggest clones take up 3.5% to 4.5%. Germline V lookup: CDR1 MNHEY, CDR2 SMNVEV (reference sequence). This CDR3 contains 14 residues. The V end lost 2 bases, the J end lost 3 bases, and 10 bases lay between the germline ends.

The origin of this receptor is a human donor who donated a stem cell graft to a child with Fanconi anemia. The chain has TRBV27 and TRBJ1-2; D ambiguous. The sequencing here drew on PBMCs, taken from the stem cell graft. CDR3: CASSLNAVHYGYTF. CDR3 DNA: TGTGCCAGCAGTTTAAACGCAGTCCACTATGGCTACACCTTC.